The clone carrying this TCR beta chain is a singleton in its sample. The data derive from a study of T cell changes during pregnancy in multiple sclerosis. The CDR3 length is 16 residues. The V and J ends lost 5 bases and 0 bases, in that order; junction bases with no gene match: 6. CDR1 SGHDT and CDR2 YYEEEE come from the germline V gene. Measured with immunoSEQ multiplex PCR; TCRdb has only the in-frame clones, and not every one. There are 98,000 or so clones in the sample; over 85% occur only once, and about 0.95% lies in the top ten. The chain links TRBV5-6 to TRBJ2-3; 10 nucleotides agree with TRBD2. The specimen comprised peripheral blood, sampled after pregnancy. The sequence came from a female donor with multiple sclerosis, enrolled in a pregnancy study. This chain's CDR3 is CASRIGLAESTDTQYF. The CDR3 DNA is TGTGCCAGCAGGATCGGACTAGCGGAGAGCACAGATACGCAGTATTTT. Looking up the rest from reference TRBV5-6 and TRBJ2-3 gives the full variable domain: DAGVTQSPTHLIKTRGQQVTLRCSPKSGHDTVSWYQQALGQGPQFIFQYYEEEERQRGNFPDRFSGHQFPNYSSELNVNALLLGDSALYLCASRIGLAESTDTQYFGPGTRLTVL.